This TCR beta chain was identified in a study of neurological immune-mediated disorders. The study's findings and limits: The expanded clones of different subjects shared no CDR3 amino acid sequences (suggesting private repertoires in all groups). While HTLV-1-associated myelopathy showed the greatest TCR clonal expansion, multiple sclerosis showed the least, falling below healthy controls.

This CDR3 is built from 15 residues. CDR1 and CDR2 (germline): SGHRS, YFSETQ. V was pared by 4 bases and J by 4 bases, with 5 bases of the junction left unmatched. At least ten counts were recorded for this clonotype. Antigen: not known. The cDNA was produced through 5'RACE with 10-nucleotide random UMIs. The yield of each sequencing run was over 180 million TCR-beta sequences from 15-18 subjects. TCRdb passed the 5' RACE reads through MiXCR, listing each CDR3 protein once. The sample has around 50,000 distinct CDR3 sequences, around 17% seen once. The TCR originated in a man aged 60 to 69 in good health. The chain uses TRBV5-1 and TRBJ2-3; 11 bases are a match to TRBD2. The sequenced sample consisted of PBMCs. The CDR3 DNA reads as TGCGCCAGCAGCGCTTCTAGCGGGGGGTCAGATACGCAGTATTTT. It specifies CASSASSGGSDTQYF.